Listed here are 19 T cell receptor beta chains from one sample, sequenced in a study of T cell repertoires in cytomegalovirus infection. TCRdb processed the reads anew with MiXCR; each CDR3 protein has one entry. Here the sample spans around 740,000 distinct CDR3 sequences, 35% being singletons. Sequenced sample: PBMCs. These TCRs come from a human donor in good health (CMV status not recorded). Some clones in this sample may be carry-over from other donors' samples.

V gene TRBV2 combines with J gene TRBJ1-5, with D unresolved. The CDR3 spans 15 residues. CDR1 and CDR2 from the germline V gene are SNHLY and FYNNEI. The ends were cut back, 6 bases at V and 7 bases at J, with 19 bases in the middle. Written as DNA, the CDR3 is TGTGCCAGCAGCCGCGGGTCACACCAAGGGCAGCCCCAGCATTTT. As protein: CASSRGSHQGQPQHF. The variable domain in full, completed from reference TRBV2 and TRBJ1-5, reads EPEVTQTPSHQVTQMGQEVILRCVPISNHLYFYWYRQILGQKVEFLVSFYNNEISEKSEIFDDQFSVERPDGSNFTLKIRSTKLEDSAMYFCASSRGSHQGQPQHFGDGTRLSIL.

CDR3 nucleotide sequence: TGTGCCACCAGTGATCAAGGATACAATGAGCAGTTCTTC. Amino acids: CATSDQGYNEQFF. This chain joins TRBV24-1 and TRBJ2-1; D is unresolved. V was clipped by 3 bases and J by 4 bases, with 6 bases between them. This CDR3 contains 13 residues. Germline-derived CDR1 and CDR2 are KGHDR and SFDVKD.

The rearrangement links TRBV7-3 to TRBJ2-1; a weak D match, TRBD1 (6 bases). The V end was cut by 2 bases, the J end by 10 bases, with 21 bases between. The V gene's germline CDR1 is SGHTA and CDR2 FQGTGA. CDR3 length: 16 residues. CDR3 region: CASSLLGRGTGKEQFF. Here the CDR3 DNA reads TGTGCCAGCAGCTTACTGGGCAGGGGTACGGGAAAGGAGCAGTTCTTC.

This clonotype showed up just once. The CDR3 ends on some other residue instead of the conserved phenylalanine or tryptophan, so this is likely a read error. The chain is built from TRBV29-1 and TRBJ2-4; 9 bases agree with TRBD1. Germline assignment: CDR1 SQVTM and CDR2 ANQGSEA. Germline trimming cut 8 bases from V and 4 bases from J; bases unmatched to any gene: 6. The CDR3 is made up of 13 amino acids. CDR3 in DNA: TGCAGCCCCGACGGGACAGGGAAAAACATTCAGTACCTC. It translates to CSPDGTGKNIQYL.

Only a few counts were recorded for this clonotype. The chain couples TRBV7-6 to TRBJ2-5; D is perhaps TRBD1 or TRBD2 (5 bases each). Trimming took off 5 bases at V and 3 bases at J, with 16 bases between the two ends. The CDR3 totals 15 residues. The germline gives CDR1 SGHVS, CDR2 FNYEAQ. As DNA, the CDR3 is TGTGCCAGCAGCCCGTGGACCGGGACCGAAGAGACCCAGTACTTC. Its protein is CASSPWTGTEETQYF.

The rearrangement uses TRBV19 and TRBJ1-1, with D possibly matching TRBD1 (5 bases). The CDR3 is 18 residues long. The germline V and J ends were trimmed by 7 bases and 1 base, with 25 bases remaining between them. Germline V gene sequence: CDR1 LNHDA, CDR2 SQIVND (reference sequence). The CDR3 is CASTTRGPVGARNTEAFF. The CDR3 region has the DNA TGTGCCAGTACCACGAGAGGGCCGGTTGGGGCTAGGAACACTGAAGCTTTCTTT.

This clonotype turned up a few times. The chain is built from TRBV7-2 and TRBJ2-7; possibly TRBD2 for D (7 bases). Germline lookup yields CDR1 SGHTA and CDR2 FQGNSA. With 5 bases removed from V and 3 bases from J, the gap between germline ends came to 14 bases. CDR3 length equals 14 residues. The CDR3 is CASSRGAPLYEQYF. The CDR3, as DNA: TGTGCCAGCAGCCGGGGGGCACCACTCTACGAGCAGTACTTC.

In its sample, this clonotype was seen many times. The chain recombines TRBV7-6 with TRBJ1-4, with 8 bases lining up with TRBD1. This CDR3 has 16 residues. Per the germline V gene, CDR1 is SGHVS and CDR2 is FNYEAQ. Unmatched junction bases numbered 4, after V lost 2 bases and J lost 2 bases. The CDR3 DNA sequence: TGTGCCAGCAGCTTATCAGGGGGCTTCACTAATGAAAAACTGTTTTTT. It encodes CASSLSGGFTNEKLFF.

This clonotype has just a few counts. This sequence joins TRBV28 and TRBJ2-7, with 12 bases matching TRBD2. CDR3 length: 14 amino acids. Germline V lookup: CDR1 MDHEN, CDR2 SYDVKM. V lost 6 bases and J lost 4; bases outside the gene matches: 4. The CDR3 region has the DNA TGTGCCAGCAGACCAGGACTAGCGGGGTACGAGCAGTACTTC. Amino acid sequence: CASRPGLAGYEQYF. Full variable domain (outside the CDR3, taken from reference TRBV28 and TRBJ2-7): DVKVTQSSRYLVKRTGEKVFLECVQDMDHENMFWYRQDPGLGLRLIYFSYDVKMKEKGDIPEGYSVSREKKERFSLILESASTNQTSMYLCASRPGLAGYEQYFGPGTRLTVT.

This clonotype was observed a few times. The CDR3 DNA follows: TGCGCCAGCAGCCAAGTTCCCGGGAGGCACACTGAAGCTTTCTTT. It translates to CASSQVPGRHTEAFF. The chain links TRBV4-1 to TRBJ1-1; D is unresolved. The CDR3 spans 15 residues. V was shortened by 1 base and J by 3 bases, with 12 bases between the two germline ends. The germline gives CDR1 MGHRA, CDR2 YSYEKL.

The chain recombines TRBV4-1 with TRBJ1-1; 7 bases fit TRBD1. V was clipped by 4 bases and J by 5 bases; unmatched bases: 7. CDR1 is MGHRA, CDR2 YSYEKL, per germline. This CDR3 is built from 14 residues. The CDR3 DNA follows: TGCGCCAGCAGCCGTTGGACAGGAAATACTGAAGCTTTCTTT. Protein sequence: CASSRWTGNTEAFF.

Only a few counts were recorded for this clonotype. The gene calls are TRBV28 and TRBJ2-3; D ambiguous. Trimming took off 6 bases at V and 6 bases at J, with 22 bases between the two ends. The CDR3 loop spans 16 amino acids. CDR1 and CDR2 from the germline V gene are MDHEN and SYDVKM. Here the CDR3 reads CASSLDDQNLEDTQYF. The CDR3 DNA sequence: TGTGCCAGCAGCCTCGACGACCAGAACCTTGAGGATACGCAGTATTTT. The variable domain in full, with the rest retrieved from reference TRBV28 and TRBJ2-3, is DVKVTQSSRYLVKRTGEKVFLECVQDMDHENMFWYRQDPGLGLRLIYFSYDVKMKEKGDIPEGYSVSREKKERFSLILESASTNQTSMYLCASSLDDQNLEDTQYFGPGTRLTVL.

CDR3 residues: CASSFQGAQYF. The CDR3 bases are TGTGCCAGCAGTTTCCAGGGGGCGCAGTATTTT. This sequence joins TRBV7-2 and TRBJ2-3; 7 nucleotides match TRBD1. After removal of 6 bases from V and 10 bases from J, the junction contained 4 bases not matched to a gene. The CDR3 totals 11 residues. The V gene's germline CDR1 is SGHTA and CDR2 FQGNSA.

The rearrangement links TRBV10-3 to TRBJ2-1; a possible D gene is TRBD2 (6 bases). The length of the CDR3 is 14 residues. The germline V gene has CDR1 ENHRY and CDR2 SYGVKD. Trimming left V 10 bases short and J 5 bases short, with 18 bases between. DNA of the CDR3: TGTGCCACCCGAAGGGGAGGTTCGAACAATGAGCAGTTCTTC. Amino acid sequence: CATRRGGSNNEQFF.

This chain links TRBV2 with TRBJ2-7; D is perhaps TRBD2 (5 bases). With 1 base removed from V and 4 bases from J, the gap between germline ends came to 11 bases. This CDR3 comprises 14 residues. Germline V CDR1 and CDR2: SNHLY, FYNNEI. For the CDR3, the DNA is TGTGCCAGCAGTGAAGTTTTGGGAGATTACGAGCAGTACTTC. It yields the protein CASSEVLGDYEQYF.

This clonotype was picked up a small number of times. J is TRBJ1-2 and V is TRBV14; no clear D gene. V was shortened by 0 bases and J by 6 bases, with 14 bases between the two germline ends. CDR3 length: 15 residues. Germline assignment: CDR1 SGHDN and CDR2 FVKESK. The CDR3 here is CASSQDPGGINGYTF. CDR3 bases: TGTGCCAGCAGCCAAGATCCAGGAGGGATCAATGGCTACACCTTC.

The rearrangement uses TRBV4-1 and TRBJ2-7; D is possibly TRBD2 (5 bases). The CDR3 has 15 amino acids. Deletions cut 4 bases from V and 1 base from J, with 14 bases between. Germline V gene lookup returns CDR1 MGHRA and CDR2 YSYEKL. CDR3 nucleotide sequence: TGCGCCAGCAGCCTCGGCCGCAGAGGGTCCTACGAGCAGTACTTC. This codes for CASSLGRRGSYEQYF.

In this sample, this clonotype turned up a few times. The CDR3 DNA reads TGTGCCAGCAGCCTGTCCAGCTATGGCTACACCTTC. Residues: CASSLSSYGYTF. The V gene is TRBV28, the J gene TRBJ1-2, with unresolved D. The V gene's germline CDR1 is MDHEN and CDR2 SYDVKM. Trimming took off 6 bases at V and 4 bases at J, with 9 bases between the two ends. This CDR3 comprises 12 residues.

The sample holds a few counts of this clonotype. The chain uses TRBV20-1 and TRBJ1-1; a possible D gene is TRBD1 (5 bases). Germline assignment: CDR1 DFQATT and CDR2 SNEGSKA (reference sequence). The CDR3 contains 13 residues. V lost 2 bases to trimming and J lost 5 bases, with 12 bases between them. Here the CDR3 reads CSARRGEETEAFF. The CDR3 nucleotides are TGCAGTGCTAGACGAGGGGAGGAAACTGAAGCTTTCTTT.